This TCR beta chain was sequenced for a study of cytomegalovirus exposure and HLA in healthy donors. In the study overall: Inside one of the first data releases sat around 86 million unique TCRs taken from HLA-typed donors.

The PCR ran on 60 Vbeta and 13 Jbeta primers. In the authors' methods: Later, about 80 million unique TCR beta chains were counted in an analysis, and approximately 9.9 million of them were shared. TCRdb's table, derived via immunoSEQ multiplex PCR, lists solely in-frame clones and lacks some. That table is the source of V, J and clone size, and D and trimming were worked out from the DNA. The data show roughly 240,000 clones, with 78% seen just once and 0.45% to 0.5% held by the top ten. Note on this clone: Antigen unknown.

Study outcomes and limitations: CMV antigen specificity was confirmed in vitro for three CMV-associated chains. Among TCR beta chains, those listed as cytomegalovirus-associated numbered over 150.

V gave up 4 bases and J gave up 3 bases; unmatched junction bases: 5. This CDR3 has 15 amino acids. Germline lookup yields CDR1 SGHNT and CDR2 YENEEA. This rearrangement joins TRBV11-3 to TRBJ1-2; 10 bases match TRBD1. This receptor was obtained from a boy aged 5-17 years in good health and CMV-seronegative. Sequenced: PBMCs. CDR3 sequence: CASSSGTGVDYGYTF. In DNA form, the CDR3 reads TGTGCCAGCAGCTCCGGGACAGGGGTTGACTATGGCTACACCTTC. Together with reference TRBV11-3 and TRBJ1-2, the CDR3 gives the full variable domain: EAGVVQSPRYKIIEKKQPVAFWCNPISGHNTLYWYLQNLGQGPELLIRYENEEAVDDSQLPKDRFSAERLKGVDSTLKIQPAELGDSAVYLCASSSGTGVDYGYTFGSGTRLTVV.